These 8 T cell receptor beta chains were sequenced from one sample in a study of blood T cell repertoires in COVID-19. The data were produced by immunoSEQ multiplex PCR, yet TCRdb's version contains in-frame clones alone and is incomplete. The sample carries about 130,000 clones, approximately 90% recorded once. The specimen was peripheral blood. These receptors were taken from a man in his sixties with active or convalescent COVID-19.

This chain uses TRBV11-2 with TRBJ2-2, with 9 bases fitting TRBD2. The ends lost 1 base at V and 3 bases at J; junction bases unmatched: 6. CDR3 length equals 17 residues. The germline CDR1 and CDR2 sequences are SGHAT and FQNNGV. The CDR3 DNA reads as TGTGCCAGCAGCTTAGTGGGAGCGGGGGGCCACACCGGGGAGCTGTTTTTT. This sequence encodes CASSLVGAGGHTGELFF.

This sequence joins TRBV5-1 and TRBJ1-5, with 8 positions matching TRBD1. The germline V gene encodes CDR1 SGHRS and CDR2 YFSETQ. This CDR3 spans 15 amino acids. V lost 0 bases and J lost 7; bases outside the gene matches: 6. DNA for the CDR3: TGCGCCAGCAGCTTGGGGGCAGGGGGCGACCAGCCCCAGCATTTT. Amino acids: CASSLGAGGDQPQHF.

This rearrangement joins TRBV6-5 to TRBJ2-7; maybe TRBD2 (5 bases). Trimming took 3 bases from V and 6 from J, leaving 15 bases between them. CDR1 MNHEY and CDR2 SVGAGI come from the germline V gene. The CDR3 covers 14 residues. CDR3 sequence (DNA): TGTGCCAGCAGTTATGGTACCCTAGCAGGCGAGCAGTACTTC. Encoded protein: CASSYGTLAGEQYF.

This sequence joins TRBV19 and TRBJ2-3, with D perhaps matching TRBD2 (5 bases). Trimming left V 5 bases short and J 5 bases short, with 11 bases between. Germline-derived CDR1 and CDR2 are LNHDA and SQIVND (reference sequence). The CDR3 runs 13 residues. The CDR3 region is CASSSGSVDTQYF. Here the CDR3 DNA reads TGTGCCAGTAGTTCGGGGTCTGTAGATACGCAGTATTTT.

V is TRBV24-1 and J is TRBJ2-3; TRBD2 matches at 8 bases. The CDR3 consists of 13 residues. V shed 7 bases, J shed 2 bases, and the junction held 1 base outside the gene matches. From germline, CDR1 is KGHDR and CDR2 SFDVKD. This CDR3 is CATRAGVTDTQYF. As DNA, the CDR3 is TGTGCCACCAGAGCGGGGGTCACAGATACGCAGTATTTT.

V and J are TRBV3-1 (or the pseudogene TRBV3-2) and TRBJ2-7; 11 bases match TRBD2. The trim removed 10 bases at V and 5 bases at J, leaving 7 bases unmatched. Per the germline V gene, CDR1 is LGHDT and CDR2 is YNNKEL (reference sequence). This CDR3 has 13 residues. The CDR3 coding sequence is TGTGCCACCGGGACTAGCGGCAAGGACGAGCAGTACTTC. Translated, it gives CATGTSGKDEQYF.

V and J are TRBV11-2 and TRBJ2-4, with 7 bases lining up with TRBD1. The CDR3 loop spans 19 amino acids. Per the germline V gene, CDR1 is SGHAT and CDR2 is FQNNGV. Trimming took 0 bases from V and 0 from J; bases not matched to a gene: 11. CDR3 sequence (DNA): TGTGCCAGCAGCTTAGATCGACGGACAGGCCGACTAGCCAAAAACATTCAGTACTTC. This translates into CASSLDRRTGRLAKNIQYF.

CDR3 residues: CASSPDSQMGGYTF. The CDR3, as DNA: TGTGCCAGCTCACCAGACAGCCAGATGGGTGGCTACACCTTC. The chain links TRBV18 to TRBJ1-2; weak D call: TRBD1 (5 bases). Trimming cost V 2 bases and J 7 bases, with 14 bases left between them. The CDR3 is made up of 14 amino acids. CDR1 is KGHSH and CDR2 is LQKENI in the germline V gene.